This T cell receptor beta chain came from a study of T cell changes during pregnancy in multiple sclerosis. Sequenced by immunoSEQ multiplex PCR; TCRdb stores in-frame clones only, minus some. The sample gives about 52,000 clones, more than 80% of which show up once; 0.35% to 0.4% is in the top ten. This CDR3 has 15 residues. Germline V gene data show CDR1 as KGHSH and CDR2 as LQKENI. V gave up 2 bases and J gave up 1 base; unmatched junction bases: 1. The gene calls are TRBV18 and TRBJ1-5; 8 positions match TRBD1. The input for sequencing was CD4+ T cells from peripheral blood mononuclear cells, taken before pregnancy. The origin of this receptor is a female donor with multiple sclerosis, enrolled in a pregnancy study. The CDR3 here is CASSPTGGSNQPQHF. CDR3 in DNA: TGTGCCAGCTCACCAACAGGGGGAAGCAATCAGCCCCAGCATTTT.